Shown below are 28 T cell receptor beta chains from a single sample sequenced in a study of shared clonotypes between healthy human individuals. The table came from immunoSEQ multiplex PCR; TCRdb's copy has only in-frame clones and leaves some out. Of over 850,000 clones listed, around 78% were seen once; the top ten hold under 0.6%. Sequencing was performed on memory CD4+ T cells from PBMCs. The subset was: CD45RA-negative fraction. These receptors all come from a man in his late teens or twenties in good health. Some clones in this sample may be carry-over from other donors' samples.

The chain uses TRBV21-1 and TRBJ2-7; the table calls TRBD1, which could not be checked here. TRBV21-1 is a pseudogene locus. The CDR3 length is 16 residues. The chain's CDR3 is CASSDSGTGGSYEQYF. The CDR3 DNA sequence: TGTGCCAGCAGCGATTCCGGGACAGGGGGCTCCTACGAGCAGTACTTC.

J is TRBJ2-2 and V is TRBV11-2; D unresolved. The CDR3 is made up of 15 amino acids. CDR1 and CDR2 from the germline V gene are SGHAT and FQNNGV. Trimming removed 2 bases from V and 1 base from J, with 8 bases in between. The CDR3 protein is CASSLSAGNTGELFF. In nucleotides, the CDR3 is TGTGCCAGCAGCTTATCTGCAGGGAACACCGGGGAGCTGTTTTTT.

The genes are TRBV28 and TRBJ1-4; 7 nucleotides line up with TRBD1. CDR1 and CDR2 (germline): MDHEN, SYDVKM. The CDR3 loop spans 15 amino acids. The V segment lost 4 bases and the J segment 5 bases; nucleotides outside the gene matches: 7. CDR3 in DNA: TGTGCCAGCAGTTCTCCACAGGGGTGGAATGAAAAACTGTTTTTT. It yields the protein CASSSPQGWNEKLFF.

The chain employs TRBV5-1 and TRBJ2-1; D gene uncertain. The CDR3 covers 11 residues. Trimming left V 4 bases short and J 5 bases short, with 4 bases between. Germline V lookup: CDR1 SGHRS, CDR2 YFSETQ. The CDR3 sequence: CASSADNEQFF. The CDR3, as DNA: TGCGCCAGCAGCGCGGACAATGAGCAGTTCTTC.

A single count supports this clone. The sample carries other DNA sequences with the same CDR3. The chain recombines TRBV5-4 with TRBJ2-2, with D possibly matching TRBD2 (6 bases). Trimming cost V 0 bases and J 1 base, with 10 bases left between them. Per the germline V gene, CDR1 is SGHNT and CDR2 is YYREEE (reference sequence). The CDR3 is 16 residues long. The CDR3 loop reads CASSLDGSGNTGELFF. The CDR3 DNA sequence: TGTGCCAGCAGCTTGGATGGTAGCGGGAACACCGGGGAGCTGTTTTTT.

The rearrangement uses TRBV19 and TRBJ1-5, with a weak D call TRBD1 (5 bases). V lost 3 bases, J lost 7 bases, and 10 bases lay in between. Germline values: CDR1 LNHDA, CDR2 SQIVND (reference sequence). The CDR3 is 13 residues long. CDR3 residues: CASSIGTAQPQHF. The CDR3 DNA reads TGTGCCAGTAGTATCGGGACCGCCCAGCCCCAGCATTTT. Together with reference TRBV19 and TRBJ1-5, the CDR3 gives the full variable domain: DGGITQSPKYLFRKEGQNVTLSCEQNLNHDAMYWYRQDPGQGLRLIYYSQIVNDFQKGDIAEGYSVSREKKESFPLTVTSAQKNPTAFYLCASSIGTAQPQHFGDGTRLSIL.

The chain joins TRBV7-6 to TRBJ2-3; 7 bases agree with TRBD2. Germline values: CDR1 SGHVS, CDR2 FNYEAQ. The CDR3 contains 16 residues. The J segment lost 4 bases and the V segment lost 5 bases, leaving 12 bases of the junction unmatched. The CDR3 nucleotides read TGTGCCAGCAGCCTAAGGCGCGGGAGCGGGGCAGATACGCAGTATTTT. Residues: CASSLRRGSGADTQYF. The full variable domain, with the rest looked up from reference TRBV7-6 and TRBJ2-3, is GAGVSQSPRYKVTKRGQDVALRCDPISGHVSLYWYRQALGQGPEFLTYFNYEAQQDKSGLPNDRFSAERPEGSISTLTIQRTEQRDSAMYRCASSLRRGSGADTQYFGPGTRLTVL.

The gene calls are TRBV7-2 and TRBJ2-3; the match to TRBD1 covers 11 bases. Germline V gene lookup returns CDR1 SGHTA and CDR2 FQGNSA. CDR3 length: 15 residues. Trimming removed 5 bases from V and 5 bases from J; junction bases left unmatched: 6. CDR3 sequence reads: CASSADRGRLDTQYF. Here the CDR3 DNA reads TGTGCCAGCAGCGCGGACAGGGGGCGGTTAGATACGCAGTATTTT.

The CDR3: CASSQDRSRINEKLFF. DNA for the CDR3: TGTGCCAGCAGCCAAGATAGGAGCAGAATTAATGAAAAACTGTTTTTT. The V gene is TRBV4-2, the J gene TRBJ1-4; D is uncertain. Germline assignment: CDR1 LGHNA and CDR2 YNFKEQ. Trimming stripped 0 bases from V and 4 bases from J, with 12 bases between. The CDR3 totals 16 residues.

A few counts support this clone. The chain recombines TRBV30 with TRBJ1-1; 7 bases line up with TRBD1. CDR1 and CDR2 (germline): GTSNPN, SVGIG (reference sequence). V lost 3 bases, J lost 6 bases, and 7 bases stayed unmatched. The CDR3 sequence is 13 residues long. The CDR3 DNA reads as TGTGCCTGGAGCGATACAGGGGTGGCTGAAGCTTTCTTT. Protein sequence: CAWSDTGVAEAFF.

This clone showed up just once. The chain recombines TRBV15 with TRBJ2-3, with D unresolved. This CDR3 has 15 residues. V was cut by 4 bases and J by 1 base, with 12 bases left in between. Per germline, CDR1 LNHNV and CDR2 YYDKDF (reference sequence). The CDR3 protein is CATSKGRYRTDTQYF. CDR3 bases: TGTGCCACCAGCAAAGGACGGTATCGCACAGATACGCAGTATTTT. Full variable domain (remainder filled in from reference TRBV15 and TRBJ2-3): DAMVIQNPRYQVTQFGKPVTLSCSQTLNHNVMYWYQQKSSQAPKLLFHYYDKDFNNEADTPDNFQSRRPNTSFCFLDIRSPGLGDTAMYLCATSKGRYRTDTQYFGPGTRLTVL.

This chain joins TRBV6-1 and TRBJ2-7, with D perhaps given as TRBD1 or TRBD2 (6 bases each). Trimming left V 4 bases short and J 1 base short, with 11 bases between. This CDR3 has 14 residues. Germline V gene lookup returns CDR1 MNHNS and CDR2 SASEGT. The CDR3 DNA reads as TGTGCCAGCAGTGTGGGGGGCTCTTCCTACGAGCAGTACTTC. It translates to CASSVGGSSYEQYF.

The V and J genes are TRBV27 and TRBJ2-1; 11 nucleotides match TRBD2. J was trimmed by 0 bases and V by 5 bases; bases with no gene match: 0. CDR1 MNHEY and CDR2 SMNVEV come from the germline V gene (reference sequence). CDR3 size: 15 residues. The CDR3, as DNA: TGTGCCAGCAGTACTAGCGGGAGCTCCTACAATGAGCAGTTCTTC. Protein sequence: CASSTSGSSYNEQFF.

This clone was seen more than once but under ten times. Different DNA sequences within this sample yield the same CDR3. The CDR3 sequence is CASSFFLRRKQKNIQYF. The CDR3 DNA is TGTGCCAGCAGTTTTTTTCTCCGTCGAAAGCAGAAAAACATTCAGTACTTC. The chain carries TRBV28 and TRBJ2-4, with D unclear. The CDR3 has 17 residues. Germline values: CDR1 MDHEN, CDR2 SYDVKM. V lost 3 bases and J 4 bases, leaving 19 bases between the germline ends.

The genes are TRBV7-3 and TRBJ2-2; the D gene is possibly TRBD1 (6 bases). The CDR3 is made up of 16 amino acids. Germline CDR1 reads SGHTA; CDR2 reads FQGTGA. V was shortened by 1 base and J by 6 bases, with 15 bases between the two germline ends. CDR3 protein: CASSLMQGPQAGELFF. As DNA, the CDR3 is TGTGCCAGCAGCTTAATGCAGGGGCCCCAGGCCGGGGAGCTGTTTTTT.

This clone was observed a few times. This chain connects TRBV27 to TRBJ2-7; no reliable D call. V was shortened by 5 bases and J by 0 bases, with 8 bases between the two germline ends. The CDR3 is 13 residues long. CDR1 is MNHEY, CDR2 SMNVEV, per germline (reference sequence). CDR3 nucleotide sequence: TGTGCCAGCAGTGATAGCAACTCCTACGAGCAGTACTTC. Amino acids: CASSDSNSYEQYF.

V and J are TRBV7-9 and TRBJ1-6; D unresolved. In germline, CDR1 is SEHNR, CDR2 FQNEAQ (reference sequence). Trimming took 3 bases from V and 7 from J, leaving 10 bases between them. There are 14 residues in the CDR3. CDR3 in amino acids: CASSFPALNSPLHF. The CDR3 DNA reads TGTGCCAGCAGCTTCCCAGCGTTGAATTCACCCCTCCACTTT. The variable domain in full, completed from reference TRBV7-9 and TRBJ1-6, reads DTGVSQNPRHKITKRGQNVTFRCDPISEHNRLYWYRQTLGQGPEFLTYFQNEAQLEKSRLLSDRFSAERPKGSFSTLEIQRTEQGDSAMYLCASSFPALNSPLHFGNGTRLTVT.

This chain connects TRBV7-2 to TRBJ2-7, with 9 bases lining up with TRBD2. Germline CDR1 is SGHTA and CDR2 is FQGNSA. CDR3 length: 15 amino acids. Trimming removed 0 bases from V and 2 bases from J; junction bases left unmatched: 2. For the CDR3, the DNA is TGTGCCAGCAGCTTAGCTAGCGGGAGAGCCTACGAGCAGTACTTC. Protein product: CASSLASGRAYEQYF.

This chain links TRBV7-9 with TRBJ2-4; D perhaps matches TRBD2 (6 bases). Germline V gene data show CDR1 as SEHNR and CDR2 as FQNEAQ (reference sequence). The CDR3 contains 13 residues. The V and J ends lost 3 bases and 8 bases respectively, with 11 bases between them. In DNA form, the CDR3 reads TGTGCCAGCAGCTTGGAGGGACGGTACATTCAGTACTTC. Its translation: CASSLEGRYIQYF.

This sequence joins TRBV18 and TRBJ2-7; 8 nucleotides match TRBD1. V shed 0 bases, J shed 6 bases, and the junction held 7 bases outside the gene matches. The CDR3 is made up of 15 amino acids. Germline values: CDR1 KGHSH, CDR2 LQKENI. The CDR3 sequence is CASSPPNPDRAEQYF. In nucleotides, the CDR3 is TGTGCCAGCTCACCACCCAACCCGGACAGGGCCGAGCAGTACTTC.

The chain recombines TRBV11-3 with TRBJ1-1; tentative D call: TRBD1 (6 bases). V gave up 5 bases and J gave up 10 bases, with 14 bases separating them. CDR3 size: 12 residues. The V gene's germline CDR1 is SGHNT and CDR2 YENEEA. This chain's CDR3 is CASSPGGRGAFF. CDR3 in DNA: TGTGCCAGCAGCCCTGGGGGGCGCGGAGCTTTCTTT. The whole variable domain, remainder taken from reference TRBV11-3 and TRBJ1-1, is EAGVVQSPRYKIIEKKQPVAFWCNPISGHNTLYWYLQNLGQGPELLIRYENEEAVDDSQLPKDRFSAERLKGVDSTLKIQPAELGDSAVYLCASSPGGRGAFFGQGTRLTVV.

On this clone itself: A far larger clone differs by one base, so this is likely a read error. The V gene is TRBV30, the J gene TRBJ1-5; D uncertain. V was shortened by 1 base and J by 5 bases, with 9 bases between the two germline ends. The germline gives CDR1 GTSNPN, CDR2 SVGIG (reference sequence). The CDR3 is made up of 13 amino acids. The CDR3 loop is CAWSADGDQPQHF. In nucleotides, the CDR3 is TGTGCCTGGAGTGCGGACGGAGATCAGCCCCAGCATTTT. The variable domain in full, with the rest retrieved from reference TRBV30 and TRBJ1-5, is SQTIHQWPATLVQPVGSPLSLECTVEGTSNPNLYWYRQAAGRGLQLLFYSVGIGQISSEVPQNLSASRPQDRQFILSSKKLLLSDSGFYLCAWSADGDQPQHFGDGTRLSIL.

The table lists this clone with many counts. The chain couples TRBV5-1 to TRBJ1-2; 9 nucleotides match TRBD1. The CDR3 spans 14 residues. CDR1 and CDR2 from the germline V gene are SGHRS and YFSETQ. V shed 5 bases, J shed 3 bases, and the junction held 5 bases outside the gene matches. DNA of the CDR3: TGCGCCAGCAGGGTTACAGGGGGCGACTATGGCTACACCTTC. Its translation is CASRVTGGDYGYTF.

The CDR3 sequence: CASSIYSGSTTDTQYF. For the CDR3, the DNA is TGTGCCAGCAGCATATATAGCGGGAGCACGACAGATACGCAGTATTTT. The chain is built from TRBV7-2 and TRBJ2-3; 9 nucleotides align to TRBD2. The junction had 9 bases not matched to a gene; V was cut back by 5 bases and J by 3 bases. CDR3 length: 16 residues. The V gene's germline CDR1 is SGHTA and CDR2 FQGNSA.

The genes are TRBV19 and TRBJ2-1; D may be TRBD1 (6 bases). The length of the CDR3 is 14 residues. V lost 1 base, J lost 4 bases, and 8 bases lay in between. CDR1 is LNHDA and CDR2 is SQIVND in the germline V gene (reference sequence). For the CDR3, the DNA is TGTGCCAGTAGTATAGGGACAGATTACAATGAGCAGTTCTTC. Its translation: CASSIGTDYNEQFF.

This clone was found once. The V gene is TRBV4-1, the J gene TRBJ2-5; D gene unclear. Trimming cost V 3 bases and J 7 bases, with 12 bases left between them. The CDR3 spans 13 residues. Germline CDR1 reads MGHRA; CDR2 reads YSYEKL. The DNA for the CDR3 is TGCGCCAGCAGCCACGACCCATGGGGGACCCAGTACTTC. It translates to CASSHDPWGTQYF.

For this clone: The sample carries other DNA sequences with the same CDR3. The J gene is TRBJ1-5, the V gene TRBV15; 7 nucleotides line up with TRBD1. The CDR3 contains 14 residues. CDR1 LNHNV and CDR2 YYDKDF come from the germline V gene (reference sequence). The V and J ends lost 3 bases and 6 bases, in that order; junction bases with no gene match: 5. CDR3 DNA: TGTGCCACCAGCAGCAGACAGGGCACTCAGCCCCAGCATTTT. As protein: CATSSRQGTQPQHF.

The chain carries TRBV30 and TRBJ2-5; the D gene could be TRBD1 or TRBD2 (7 bases each). CDR3 size: 15 residues. The germline V and J ends were trimmed by 2 bases and 5 bases, with 18 bases remaining between them. Germline CDR1 reads GTSNPN; CDR2 reads SVGIG (reference sequence). The CDR3, as DNA: TGTGCCTGGAGTCGTAACAGGGGAGGGAGGGAGACCCAGTACTTC. This codes for CAWSRNRGGRETQYF.